This is a list of T cell receptor beta chains from one sample in a study of cytomegalovirus exposure and HLA in healthy donors. This table comes from immunoSEQ multiplex PCR, and its TCRdb copy is limited to in-frame clones, with some not included. Seen here are 150,000 or so clones, about two thirds observed once, and the top ten hold roughly 2.5%. The source material was PBMCs. The receptors come from a human donor in good health. Both conserved end residues are part of each CDR3. The D gene is left open where the match is weak. Size tells how often a clone was seen (once, few, many) or the class of an expanded clone, and some rows leave it out.

CDR3 DNA | CDR3 protein | J gene | V gene | D gene | clone size
TGTGCCAGCAGCTTAAACCCCTTGGGCAGGCTCGTTGCTGAAGCTTTCTTT | CASSLNPLGRLVAEAFF | TRBJ1-1 | TRBV7-3 | NA | NA
TGTGCCAGTAGTACGACCCTACAGGGGGCGGCTTTCTTT | CASSTTLQGAAFF | TRBJ1-1 | TRBV19 | TRBD1 | NA
TGTGCCAGCTCACCGGGACAGGGCGAGACCCAGTACTTC | CASSPGQGETQYF | TRBJ2-5 | TRBV18 | TRBD1 | NA
TGTGCCAGCACCCAGGGGTATGGCTACACCTTC | CASTQGYGYTF | TRBJ1-2 | TRBV6-1 | NA | NA
TGTGCCAGCAGCCGCACCCCAGGGGACAGACAAGAGACCCAGTACTTC | CASSRTPGDRQETQYF | TRBJ2-5 | TRBV5-5 | TRBD1 | NA
TGTGCCAGCAGCTCTAACCCCCGGGTGGCTAGCGGAGGGACTAGCACAGATACGCAGTATTTT | CASSSNPRVASGGTSTDTQYF | TRBJ2-3 | TRBV9 | TRBD2 | NA
TGTGCCAGCAGCTTAGGTCGGGGTCAGCCCCAGCATTTT | CASSLGRGQPQHF | TRBJ1-5 | TRBV11-2 | NA | NA
TGTGCCAGTACCACCAGACAGGGTTACGGAAACACCATATATTTT | CASTTRQGYGNTIYF | TRBJ1-3 | TRBV19 | TRBD1 | NA
TGTGCCAGCAGCTTACCCACAGGGTGGAATGGCTACACCTTC | CASSLPTGWNGYTF | TRBJ1-2 | TRBV7-2 | NA | NA
TGCAGCGTCGCGGGCGCCTCAGGGGGGAACACTGAAGCTTTCTTT | CSVAGASGGNTEAFF | TRBJ1-1 | TRBV29-1 | TRBD1 | NA
TGTGCCAGCAGCTCCAGGGGACAAATCTCTGGAAACACCATATATTTT | CASSSRGQISGNTIYF | TRBJ1-3 | TRBV5-5 | NA | few
TGTGCTAGTGGTTCGGGGGGAGGCTTGGAGACCCAGTACTTC | CASGSGGGLETQYF | TRBJ2-5 | TRBV12-5 | TRBD2 | few
TGTGCCAGCAGGAGTCTGCGGGGGAGAAATTCCTACAATGAGCAGTTCTTC | CASRSLRGRNSYNEQFF | TRBJ2-1 | TRBV11-2 | TRBD2 | NA
TGTGCCAGCAGCTTTCTGGGGCGCACTGAAGCTTTCTTT | CASSFLGRTEAFF | TRBJ1-1 | TRBV5-6 | NA | NA
TGTGCCAGCAGCTTGACCCAGGGTATCGATGAAAAACTGTTTTTT | CASSLTQGIDEKLFF | TRBJ1-4 | TRBV7-9 | NA | NA
TGTGCCAGCAGCCGACGGACAGGGGATGGCAATCAGCCCCAGCATTTT | CASSRRTGDGNQPQHF | TRBJ1-5 | TRBV7-8 | TRBD1 | NA
TGTGCCAGCAGCGTAGAAGGCGGGGGGTTTTGGGCAGATACGCAGTATTTT | CASSVEGGGFWADTQYF | TRBJ2-3 | TRBV9 | TRBD2 | NA
TGTGCCAGCAGTTTATCGACGGGGAGTACTGAAGCTTTCTTT | CASSLSTGSTEAFF | TRBJ1-1 | TRBV27 | NA | NA
TGTGCCAGCTCACCAGCTGGGACAGGGAGTTACGAGCAGTACTTC | CASSPAGTGSYEQYF | TRBJ2-7 | TRBV18 | TRBD1 | NA
TGTGCCAGCAGCGTAACAGGGCGCCCCACTGAAAAACTGTTTTTT | CASSVTGRPTEKLFF | TRBJ1-4 | TRBV7-9 | NA | few
TGTGCCAGTAGTACGGGACAGACGAACACTGAAGCTTTCTTT | CASSTGQTNTEAFF | TRBJ1-1 | TRBV19 | TRBD1 | few
TGTGCCTGGAGTGGACAGCTTCAAGAGACCCAGTACTTC | CAWSGQLQETQYF | TRBJ2-5 | TRBV30 | NA | few
TGTGCCAGCAGTGGTCCAGTGATCGGGGAGCAGTTCTTC | CASSGPVIGEQFF | TRBJ2-1 | TRBV2 | NA | NA
TGCGCCAGCAGCCAAGGGGGGACAGGGGTATACAATGAGCAGTTCTTC | CASSQGGTGVYNEQFF | TRBJ2-1 | TRBV4-1 | TRBD1 | NA
TGTGCCAGTTACAGGTTTCCCCTCGAGCAGTACTTC | CASYRFPLEQYF | TRBJ2-7 | TRBV2 | NA | NA
TGTGCCAGCAGCTTGGTAGGAGCTGGTGGCTACACCTTC | CASSLVGAGGYTF | TRBJ1-2 | TRBV11-2 | NA | NA
TGTGCCTGGAGTCCTCAGGGGACTGAAGCTTTCTTT | CAWSPQGTEAFF | TRBJ1-1 | TRBV30 | NA | few
TGTGCCAGTAGTTCCAGCGGGGGGGGTCAAGAGACCCAGTACTTC | CASSSSGGGQETQYF | TRBJ2-5 | TRBV19 | TRBD2 | few
TGTGCCAGCAGAACAGGGGTATCCTACGAGCAGTACTTC | CASRTGVSYEQYF | TRBJ2-7 | TRBV6-1 | TRBD1 | NA
TGTGCCAGCTCACTACGGACAGGGGGGGAAGAGACCCAGTACTTC | CASSLRTGGEETQYF | TRBJ2-5 | TRBV18 | TRBD1 | NA
TGTGCCAGCAGCCTAGGACTAGCGATCAATGAGCAGTTCTTC | CASSLGLAINEQFF | TRBJ2-1 | TRBV6-5 | TRBD2 | NA
TGTGCCAGCAGCACAGGGGGATCGCCCCAGCATTTT | CASSTGGSPQHF | TRBJ1-5 | TRBV28 | TRBD1 | NA
TGTGCCAGCAACAGGGGCGCAATGAACACTGAAGCTTTCTTT | CASNRGAMNTEAFF | TRBJ1-1 | TRBV21-1 | NA | once
TGTGCCAGCAGCTTAGGCAGGACTAGGCGTACAGATACGCAGTATTTT | CASSLGRTRRTDTQYF | TRBJ2-3 | TRBV7-8 | TRBD2 | NA